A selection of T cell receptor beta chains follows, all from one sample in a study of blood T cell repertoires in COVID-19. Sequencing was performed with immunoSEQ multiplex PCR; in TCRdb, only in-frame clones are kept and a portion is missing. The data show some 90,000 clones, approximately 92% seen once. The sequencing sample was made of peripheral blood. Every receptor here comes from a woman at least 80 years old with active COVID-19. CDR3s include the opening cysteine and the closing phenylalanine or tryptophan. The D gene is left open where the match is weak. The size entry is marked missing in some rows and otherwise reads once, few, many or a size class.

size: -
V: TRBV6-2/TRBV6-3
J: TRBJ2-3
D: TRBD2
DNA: TGTGCCAGCAGTTTCTCGCCATGGACTAGCGGGAGGAACACAGATACGCAGTATTTT
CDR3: CASSFSPWTSGRNTDTQYF

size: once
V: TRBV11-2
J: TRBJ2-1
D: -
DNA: TGTGCCAGCACCCGGGATTGGGTGGGCGACAATGAGCAGTTCTTC
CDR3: CASTRDWVGDNEQFF

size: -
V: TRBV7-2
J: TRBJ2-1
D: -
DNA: TGTGCCAGCAGCTTATCCTGGGGGGTGCGTGATGAGCAGTTCTTC
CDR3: CASSLSWGVRDEQFF

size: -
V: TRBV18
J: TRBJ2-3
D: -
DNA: TGTGCCAGCTCACCACCCAGCAGGGTAACAGATACGCAGTATTTT
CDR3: CASSPPSRVTDTQYF

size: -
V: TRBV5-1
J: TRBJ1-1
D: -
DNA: TGCGCCAGCAGCTTGGCAGGGAACACTGAAGCTTTCTTT
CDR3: CASSLAGNTEAFF

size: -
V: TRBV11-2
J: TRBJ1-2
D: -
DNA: TGTGCCAGCACCGAGGGAGTTAACTATGGCTACACCTTC
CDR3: CASTEGVNYGYTF

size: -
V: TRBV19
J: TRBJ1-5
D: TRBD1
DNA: TGTGCCAGTAGTGACTGGGACAGGGGCTATCAGCCCCAGCATTTT
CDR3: CASSDWDRGYQPQHF

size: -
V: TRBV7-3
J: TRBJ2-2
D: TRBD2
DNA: TGTGCCAGCAGCCCTAGCGGGAGGGCCAACGGGGAGCTGTTTTTT
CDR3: CASSPSGRANGELFF

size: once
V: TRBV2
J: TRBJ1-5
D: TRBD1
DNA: TGTGCCAGCGGGGACAGGGGGACTAATCAGCCCCAGCATTTT
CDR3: CASGDRGTNQPQHF

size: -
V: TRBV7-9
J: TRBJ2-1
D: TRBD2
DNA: TGTGCCAGCAGCCCCCGACTAGCGGGAGGGATCAGCTCCTACAATGAGCAGTTCTTC
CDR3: CASSPRLAGGISSYNEQFF

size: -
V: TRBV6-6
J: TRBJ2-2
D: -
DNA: TGTGCCAGCAGACCCGAACAGGGTGCCGGTCCCGGGGAGCTGTTTTTT
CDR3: CASRPEQGAGPGELFF

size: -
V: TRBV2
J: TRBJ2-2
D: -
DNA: TGTGCCAGCAGTGACAGGGGGGCGAACACCGGGGAGCTGTTTTTT
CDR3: CASSDRGANTGELFF

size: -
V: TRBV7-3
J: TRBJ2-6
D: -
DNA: TGTGCCAGCAGCTTAATTCCCGCGGGGCCTGGGGCCAACGTCCTGACTTTC
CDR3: CASSLIPAGPGANVLTF

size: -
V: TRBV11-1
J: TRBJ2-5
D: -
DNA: TGTGCCAGCAGCCCCGCAGGGCGAGAGACCCAGTACTTC
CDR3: CASSPAGRETQYF

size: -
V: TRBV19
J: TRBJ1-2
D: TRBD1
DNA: TGTGCCAGTAGTTCCAGGACAGGCCACTATGGCTACACCTTC
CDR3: CASSSRTGHYGYTF

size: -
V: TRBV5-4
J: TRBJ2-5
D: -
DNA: TGTGCCAGCAGCCGGGGTGCTCAAGAGACCCAGTACTTC
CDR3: CASSRGAQETQYF

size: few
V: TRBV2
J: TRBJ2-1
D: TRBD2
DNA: TGTGCCAGCAGAGTGGGAGGACTAGCCAATGAGCAGTTCTTC
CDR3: CASRVGGLANEQFF

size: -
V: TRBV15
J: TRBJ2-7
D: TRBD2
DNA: TGTGCCACCAGCAGAGGGCAGCGGGAGCCGTACGAGCAGTACTTC
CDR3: CATSRGQREPYEQYF

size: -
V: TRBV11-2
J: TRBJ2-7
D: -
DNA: TGTGCCAGCAGCTCGGTCGGGGAGCAGTACTTC
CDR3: CASSSVGEQYF

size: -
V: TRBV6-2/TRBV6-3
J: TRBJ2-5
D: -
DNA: TGTGCCAGCAGTTACGGGTTCGGGAACTCCCAAGAGACCCAGTACTTC
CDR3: CASSYGFGNSQETQYF

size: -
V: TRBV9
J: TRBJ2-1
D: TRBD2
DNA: TGTGCCAGCAGCGCACGGGCTAGCGGGAACAATGAGCAGTTCTTC
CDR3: CASSARASGNNEQFF

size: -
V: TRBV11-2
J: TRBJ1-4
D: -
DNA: TGTGCCAGCAGCTTAGTCGGGGGGCGGGGTGAAAAACTGTTTTTT
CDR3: CASSLVGGRGEKLFF

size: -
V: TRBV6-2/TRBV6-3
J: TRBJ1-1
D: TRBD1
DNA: TGTGCCAGCAGTTACGGAGTCGGACAGGGTGGAGGAAGCACTGAAGCTTTCTTT
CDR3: CASSYGVGQGGGSTEAFF

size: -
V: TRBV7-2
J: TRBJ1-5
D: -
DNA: TGTGCCAGCAGGTTACAGGTTAATAGCAATCAGCCCCAGCATTTT
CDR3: CASRLQVNSNQPQHF

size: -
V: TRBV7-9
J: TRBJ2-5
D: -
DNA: TGTGCCAGCACCACGGGGGTAGGAGAGACCCAGTACTTC
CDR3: CASTTGVGETQYF

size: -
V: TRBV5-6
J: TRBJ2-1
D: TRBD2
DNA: TGTGCCAGCAGCGTTACCGGGACTAGCGGGAACTATGAGCAGTTCTTC
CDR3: CASSVTGTSGNYEQFF

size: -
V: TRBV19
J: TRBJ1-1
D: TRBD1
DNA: TGTGCCAGTAAAGGACAGGGGGCCACTGAAGCTTTCTTT
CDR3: CASKGQGATEAFF

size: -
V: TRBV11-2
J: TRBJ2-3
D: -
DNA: TGTGCCAGCACCAAAAACATCAGGGGCACAGATACGCAGTATTTT
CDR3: CASTKNIRGTDTQYF

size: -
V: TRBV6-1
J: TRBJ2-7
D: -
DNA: TGTGCCAGCAGTGGGATTTTTGCCAGAGGAGCCTACGAGCAGTACTTC
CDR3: CASSGIFARGAYEQYF

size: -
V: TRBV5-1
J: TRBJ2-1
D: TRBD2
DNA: TGCGCCAGCAGCCGTGGAGCGGGAGAGGCCCACAATGAGCAGTTCTTC
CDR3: CASSRGAGEAHNEQFF

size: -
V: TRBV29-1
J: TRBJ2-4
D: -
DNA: TGCAGCGTTGTCAGGGGATACATTCAGTACTTC
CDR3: CSVVRGYIQYF

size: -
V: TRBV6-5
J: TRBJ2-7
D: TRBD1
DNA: TGTGCCAGCAGTTACTCCGGGACAGGGGAGTCCTACGAGCAGTACTTC
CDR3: CASSYSGTGESYEQYF

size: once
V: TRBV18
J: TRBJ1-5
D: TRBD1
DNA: TGTGCCAGCTCACCACGGAACGCAGGGGGGAATCAGCCCCAGCATTTT
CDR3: CASSPRNAGGNQPQHF

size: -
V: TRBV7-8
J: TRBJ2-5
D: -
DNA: TGTGCCAGCAGCCTCCCCACGCGGCAGGGCCGGACCCAGTACTTC
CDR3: CASSLPTRQGRTQYF

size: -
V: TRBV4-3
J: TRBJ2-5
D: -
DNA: TGCGCCAGCAGCCAAGATCTAGGGGCAGGGCGCGAGACCCAGTACTTC
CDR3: CASSQDLGAGRETQYF

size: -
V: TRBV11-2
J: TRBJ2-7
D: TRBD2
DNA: TGTGCCAGCAGCCCTCTAGCGGGAGTCCACGAGCAGTACTTC
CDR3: CASSPLAGVHEQYF

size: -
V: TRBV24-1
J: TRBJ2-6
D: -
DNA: TGTGCCACCAGTGATGCCAGGGGAAAGACCAACGTCCTGACTTTC
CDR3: CATSDARGKTNVLTF

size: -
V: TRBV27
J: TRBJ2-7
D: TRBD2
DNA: TGTGCCAGCAAACCTAGCGGGATCTTTTACGAGCAGTACTTC
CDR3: CASKPSGIFYEQYF

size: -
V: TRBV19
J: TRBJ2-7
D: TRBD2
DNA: TGTGCCAGTACCTCACTACTAGCGGGAGGCTCCTACGAGCAGTACTTC
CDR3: CASTSLLAGGSYEQYF

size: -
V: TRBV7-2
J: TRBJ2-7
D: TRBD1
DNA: TGTGCCAGCAGCTTAGTTGGGACAGAGCCCTACGAGCAGTACTTC
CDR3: CASSLVGTEPYEQYF

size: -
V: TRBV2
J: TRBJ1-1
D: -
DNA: TGTGCCAGCAGTGATCCAAGGGGGACTGAAGCTTTCTTT
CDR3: CASSDPRGTEAFF

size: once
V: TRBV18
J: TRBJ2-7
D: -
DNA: TGTGCCAGCTCACCCGGGAGAGATACCTCCTACGAGCAGTACTTC
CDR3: CASSPGRDTSYEQYF

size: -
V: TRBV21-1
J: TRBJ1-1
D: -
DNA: TGTGCCAGCAGCAAAACGCCCCAGGAAGGAACCACTGAAGCTTTCTTT
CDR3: CASSKTPQEGTTEAFF

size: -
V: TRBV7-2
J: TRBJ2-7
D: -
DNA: TGTGCCAGCAGCTTATCGGGACAAACGGACAGCTACGAGCAGTACTTC
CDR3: CASSLSGQTDSYEQYF

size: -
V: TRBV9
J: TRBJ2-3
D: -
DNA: TGTGCCAGCAGCCTGGGACTTTCTTCCACGCAGTATTTT
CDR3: CASSLGLSSTQYF

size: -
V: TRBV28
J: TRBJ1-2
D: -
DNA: TGTGCCAGCAGACAGGCCGGGACACCCTCAGGTGGCTACACCTTC
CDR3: CASRQAGTPSGGYTF

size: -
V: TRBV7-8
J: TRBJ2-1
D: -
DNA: TGTGCCAGCAGCGCGCCACCGGGACTGTGGAGGAATGAGCAGTTCTTC
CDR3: CASSAPPGLWRNEQFF